The present T cell receptor beta chain was sequenced within a study of T cell changes during pregnancy in multiple sclerosis. This clone has a single count. Only in-frame clones appear in the TCRdb table, and some are missing; sequencing was by immunoSEQ multiplex PCR. The top ten hold about 0.42% of the sample, which has approximately 130,000 clones, roughly 95% seen once. Germline V gene data show CDR1 as MDHEN and CDR2 as SYDVKM. The CDR3 covers 14 residues. V lost 6 bases and J lost 7; bases outside the gene matches: 8. This TCR was recovered from a female donor with multiple sclerosis, enrolled in a pregnancy study. The sequences come from peripheral blood, collected after pregnancy. This chain links TRBV28 with TRBJ2-1, with 8 bases fitting TRBD1. CDR3 in DNA: TGTGCCAGCAGGACAGGGGTTAGGTTGAATGAGCAGTTCTTC. Translating gives CASRTGVRLNEQFF.